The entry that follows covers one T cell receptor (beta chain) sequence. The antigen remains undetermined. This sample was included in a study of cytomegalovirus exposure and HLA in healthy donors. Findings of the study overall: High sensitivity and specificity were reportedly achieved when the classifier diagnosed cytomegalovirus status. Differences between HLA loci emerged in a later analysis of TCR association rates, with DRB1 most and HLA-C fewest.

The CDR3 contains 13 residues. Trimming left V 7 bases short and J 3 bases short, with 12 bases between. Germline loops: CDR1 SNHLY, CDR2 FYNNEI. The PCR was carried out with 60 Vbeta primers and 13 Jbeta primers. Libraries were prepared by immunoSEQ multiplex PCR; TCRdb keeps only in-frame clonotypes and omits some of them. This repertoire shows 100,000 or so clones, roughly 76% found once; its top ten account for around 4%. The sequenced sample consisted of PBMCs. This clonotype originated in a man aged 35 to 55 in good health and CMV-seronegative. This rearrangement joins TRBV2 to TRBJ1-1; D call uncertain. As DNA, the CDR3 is TGTGCCAGCATCGGGGATTGGGACACTGAAGCTTTCTTT. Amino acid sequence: CASIGDWDTEAFF. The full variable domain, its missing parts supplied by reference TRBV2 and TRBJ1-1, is EPEVTQTPSHQVTQMGQEVILRCVPISNHLYFYWYRQILGQKVEFLVSFYNNEISEKSEIFDDQFSVERPDGSNFTLKIRSTKLEDSAMYFCASIGDWDTEAFFGQGTRLTVV.